Following are 25 T cell receptor beta chains from one sample sequenced in a study of T cell repertoires in cytomegalovirus infection. No antigen has been identified for these receptors. TCRdb reprocessed the reads with MiXCR, giving one entry per CDR3 protein. The sample yields some 940,000 distinct CDR3 sequences, roughly 31% seen once. Material: cultured CD8+ T cells from PBMCs, obtained from culture after CMV antigen stimulation. Every receptor here comes from a human donor in good health (CMV status not recorded). Some clones in this sample may be carry-over from other donors' samples.

The chain carries TRBV5-4 and TRBJ2-3; D may be TRBD2 (6 bases). CDR1 and CDR2 (germline): SGHNT, YYREEE (reference sequence). Trimming removed 0 bases at V and 0 bases at J, with 8 bases between. This CDR3 region has 15 residues. The CDR3 loop is CASSLGLVSTDTQYF. Here the CDR3 DNA reads TGTGCCAGCAGCTTGGGACTAGTAAGCACAGATACGCAGTATTTT.

J is TRBJ2-5 and V is TRBV7-9; D is perhaps TRBD1 or TRBD2 (5 bases each). Germline CDR1 is SEHNR and CDR2 is FQNEAQ (reference sequence). The CDR3 contains 21 residues. The germline V and J ends were trimmed by 1 base and 5 bases, with 32 bases remaining between them. CDR3 sequence: CASSLVGKAEGRVTFWETQYF. For the CDR3, the DNA is TGTGCCAGCAGCTTAGTCGGGAAGGCCGAGGGACGGGTGACGTTTTGGGAGACCCAGTACTTC.

The V gene is TRBV10-3, the J gene TRBJ1-4; 7 bases are a match to TRBD1. In germline, CDR1 is ENHRY, CDR2 SYGVKD. The CDR3 is 14 amino acids. V shed 10 bases and J 7 bases; nucleotides not matched to a gene: 12. The CDR3 bases are TGTGCCACCTCAGGGGGGGGCTTAGGTGAAAAACTGTTTTTT. Translation: CATSGGGLGEKLFF.

The chain is built from TRBV27 and TRBJ2-6; 9 positions match TRBD1. CDR3 length: 18 residues. CDR1 is MNHEY, CDR2 SMNVEV, per germline (reference sequence). V gave up 5 bases and J gave up 2 bases; unmatched junction bases: 10. The CDR3 region is CASSGDGTGRTGANVLTF. The CDR3, as DNA: TGTGCCAGCAGTGGAGACGGGACAGGGAGAACTGGGGCCAACGTCCTGACTTTC.

This clonotype was counted at least ten times. The chain couples TRBV7-6 to TRBJ2-4, with D perhaps matching TRBD1 or TRBD2 (5 bases each). CDR1 and CDR2 (germline): SGHVS, FNYEAQ. The CDR3 length is 14 residues. V was clipped by 5 bases and J by 6 bases, with 14 bases between them. The CDR3 DNA reads TGTGCCAGCAGCCTTGGGCCTGGGGGAAACATTCAGTACTTC. Translating it yields CASSLGPGGNIQYF.

In regard to this clonotype: A junction end diverges from the germline sequence, so it may reflect a read error. The chain joins TRBV6-1 to TRBJ2-5; D is perhaps TRBD2 (6 bases). The CDR3 consists of 11 residues. CDR1 and CDR2 from the germline V gene are MNHNS and SASEGT. The CDR3: CASSIRETRYF. The CDR3 region has the DNA TGTGCCAGCAGTATCCGGGAGACCCGGTACTTC.

The chain links TRBV29-1 to TRBJ2-7; 9 bases align to TRBD1. CDR3 length equals 13 residues. Germline trimming cut 5 bases from V and 4 bases from J; bases unmatched to any gene: 6. CDR1 and CDR2 from the germline V gene are SQVTM and ANQGSEA. The CDR3 nucleotides are TGCAGCGTTCGGACAGGGGATGCGTACGAGCAGTACTTC. Protein product: CSVRTGDAYEQYF.

This clonotype occurred a few times. The rearrangement joins TRBV7-9 to TRBJ2-5, with D tentatively TRBD2 (6 bases). V dropped 1 base and J dropped 1 base, with 7 bases sitting between them. Germline V lookup: CDR1 SEHNR, CDR2 FQNEAQ (reference sequence). The CDR3 sequence is 14 residues long. This chain's CDR3 is CASSLVSGQETQYF. Written as DNA, the CDR3 is TGTGCCAGCAGCTTAGTTAGCGGCCAAGAGACCCAGTACTTC.

At least ten counts were recorded for this clonotype. The chain employs TRBV7-9 and TRBJ2-5; the D is unclear. The CDR3 runs to 14 residues. Trimming left V 1 base short and J 0 bases short, with 6 bases between. Per germline, CDR1 SEHNR and CDR2 FQNEAQ (reference sequence). The CDR3 sequence: CASSLGRNQETQYF. The CDR3 DNA follows: TGTGCCAGCAGCTTAGGACGGAACCAAGAGACCCAGTACTTC. The variable domain in full, with the rest retrieved from reference TRBV7-9 and TRBJ2-5, is DTGVSQNPRHKITKRGQNVTFRCDPISEHNRLYWYRQTLGQGPEFLTYFQNEAQLEKSRLLSDRFSAERPKGSFSTLEIQRTEQGDSAMYLCASSLGRNQETQYFGPGTRLLVL.

In its sample, this clonotype was seen a few times. The chain links TRBV19 to TRBJ2-7; possible D gene TRBD2, 6 bases. Germline V gene lookup returns CDR1 LNHDA and CDR2 SQIVND (reference sequence). Trimming stripped 0 bases from V and 5 bases from J, with 20 bases between. The CDR3 loop spans 17 amino acids. The CDR3 DNA follows: TGTGCCAGTAGTATAGAAAACCTCGGGAGTCCCTTGGACGAGCAGTACTTC. This gives the protein CASSIENLGSPLDEQYF. Full variable domain (remainder filled in from reference TRBV19 and TRBJ2-7): DGGITQSPKYLFRKEGQNVTLSCEQNLNHDAMYWYRQDPGQGLRLIYYSQIVNDFQKGDIAEGYSVSREKKESFPLTVTSAQKNPTAFYLCASSIENLGSPLDEQYFGPGTRLTVT.

V is TRBV27 and J is TRBJ2-2, with 9 bases matching TRBD2. In germline, CDR1 is MNHEY, CDR2 SMNVEV (reference sequence). The length of the CDR3 is 15 residues. Trimming at V came to 6 bases and at J to 4 bases, leaving 6 bases not matched to a gene. CDR3 residues: CASSFGLASTGELFF. The CDR3 bases are TGTGCCAGCAGCTTCGGACTAGCGAGCACCGGGGAGCTGTTTTTT.

This clonotype was seen a few times. This sequence joins TRBV10-3 and TRBJ2-7, with 10 nucleotides matching TRBD1. This CDR3 is 16 amino acids long. CDR1 and CDR2 from the germline V gene are ENHRY and SYGVKD. With 2 bases clipped from V and 0 bases from J, the junction kept 4 bases outside the gene matches. CDR3 DNA sequence: TGTGCCATCAGTGAGCCGGGACAGGGGAGCTCCTACGAGCAGTACTTC. It yields the protein CAISEPGQGSSYEQYF.

This sequence joins TRBV20-1 and TRBJ2-5; weak D call: TRBD2 (6 bases). The germline V gene encodes CDR1 DFQATT and CDR2 SNEGSKA (reference sequence). V was pared by 7 bases and J by 1 base, with 16 bases between. This CDR3 region has 14 residues. CDR3 DNA sequence: TGCAGTGTCGCGACCGGGGGACGCCAAGAGACCCAGTACTTC. This codes for CSVATGGRQETQYF.

The V gene is TRBV4-1, the J gene TRBJ2-5; D remains unclear. Trimming left V 0 bases short and J 3 bases short, with 8 bases between. CDR1 MGHRA and CDR2 YSYEKL come from the germline V gene. CDR3 length equals 14 residues. This CDR3 reads CASSQERWKETQYF. CDR3 DNA: TGCGCCAGCAGCCAAGAAAGATGGAAAGAGACCCAGTACTTC.

The V call is TRBV9, the J call TRBJ1-6; TRBD1 agrees at 9 bases. Germline CDR1 reads SGDLS; CDR2 reads YYNGEE. Losses at the gene ends were 6 bases for V and 5 bases for J; bases not matched to a gene: 9. CDR3 length: 16 amino acids. The CDR3 DNA is TGTGCCAGCACCCCAGGACAGGGGCTTAATAATTCACCCCTCCACTTT. Residues: CASTPGQGLNNSPLHF.

This clonotype was counted a few times. CDR3 bases: TGTGCCAGCAGCCGATCCGGACAGGTCACCTACGAGCAGTACTTC. It encodes CASSRSGQVTYEQYF. The chain carries TRBV7-9 and TRBJ2-7; the match to TRBD1 covers 7 bases. Germline lookup yields CDR1 SEHNR and CDR2 FQNEAQ (reference sequence). The V and J ends lost 5 bases and 2 bases, in that order; junction bases with no gene match: 9. The CDR3 totals 15 residues. Complete variable domain (other parts from reference TRBV7-9 and TRBJ2-7): DTGVSQNPRHKITKRGQNVTFRCDPISEHNRLYWYRQTLGQGPEFLTYFQNEAQLEKSRLLSDRFSAERPKGSFSTLEIQRTEQGDSAMYLCASSRSGQVTYEQYFGPGTRLTVT.

This chain links TRBV6-5 with TRBJ2-3; the D call may be TRBD1 or TRBD2 (5 bases each). V was clipped by 6 bases and J by 5 bases, with 18 bases between them. CDR1 MNHEY and CDR2 SVGAGI come from the germline V gene. The CDR3 spans 15 residues. The CDR3 region is CASRPGRSRLDTQYF. Here the CDR3 DNA reads TGTGCCAGCAGGCCGGGACGGAGTAGGTTAGATACGCAGTATTTT.

The genes are TRBV29-1 and TRBJ2-1; D unclear. Germline CDR1 reads SQVTM; CDR2 reads ANQGSEA. Trimming took 0 bases from V and 8 from J, leaving 14 bases between them. The CDR3 totals 14 residues. CDR3: CSVEDSRARDEQFF. The DNA of the CDR3 is TGCAGCGTTGAAGATTCCCGGGCGCGCGATGAGCAGTTCTTC.

This clonotype is a singleton in its sample. The chain couples TRBV27 to TRBJ1-1; the match to TRBD1 covers 7 bases. The V gene's germline CDR1 is MNHEY and CDR2 SMNVEV (reference sequence). This CDR3 spans 14 amino acids. V gave up 8 bases and J gave up 7 bases; unmatched junction bases: 13. This CDR3 reads CASQGGGLGHEAFF. In DNA form, the CDR3 reads TGTGCCAGCCAAGGGGGCGGACTGGGGCATGAAGCTTTCTTT.

This clonotype was picked up a small number of times. The chain employs TRBV19 and TRBJ2-3, with 10 bases aligning to TRBD1. V lost 2 bases to trimming and J lost 5 bases; unmatched junction nucleotides: 7. The germline V gene encodes CDR1 LNHDA and CDR2 SQIVND (reference sequence). The CDR3 sequence is 16 residues long. The CDR3 sequence is CASSIPDRGTGDTQYF. CDR3 DNA: TGTGCCAGTAGTATACCGGACAGGGGGACAGGAGATACGCAGTATTTT.

This clonotype appeared a few times. CDR3 DNA sequence: TGTGCCAGTAGTATAGACGCCGGGGCGGGCGAGCAGTACTTC. This translates into CASSIDAGAGEQYF. V gene TRBV19 combines with J gene TRBJ2-7; possibly TRBD1 or TRBD2 for D (5 bases each). V was pared by 0 bases and J by 6 bases, with 12 bases between. CDR1 LNHDA and CDR2 SQIVND come from the germline V gene (reference sequence). The CDR3 runs 14 residues.

This clonotype was counted a few times. The gene calls are TRBV7-8 and TRBJ2-2; 7 bases fit TRBD1. From germline, CDR1 is SGHVS and CDR2 FQNEAQ. V shed 3 bases, J shed 5 bases, and the junction held 6 bases outside the gene matches. The CDR3 has 15 residues. In DNA form, the CDR3 reads TGTGCCAGCAGCTTGGGACAGACTTATACCGGGGAGCTGTTTTTT. This encodes CASSLGQTYTGELFF.

In its sample, this clonotype was seen a few times. V and J are TRBV12-3 or TRBV12-4 and TRBJ2-1; D uncertain. V was shortened by 3 bases and J by 5 bases, with 20 bases between the two germline ends. This CDR3 has 17 residues. DNA of the CDR3: TGTGCCAGCAGTTTTCTCCCGTTGGCAGTTTCAAACAATGAGCAGTTCTTC. Translating gives CASSFLPLAVSNNEQFF.

In this sample, this clonotype turned up once. The chain links TRBV2 to TRBJ1-1, with D possibly being TRBD1 (5 bases). Germline values: CDR1 SNHLY, CDR2 FYNNEI. The CDR3 totals 12 residues. V was trimmed by 6 bases and J by 3 bases, leaving 8 bases between them. CDR3 sequence reads: CASRSQDTEAFF. CDR3 nucleotides: TGTGCCAGCAGGTCACAGGACACTGAAGCTTTCTTT.

This clonotype has more than one count but fewer than ten. The chain uses TRBV19 and TRBJ2-3; 7 positions agree with TRBD2. V dropped 3 bases and J dropped 4; count of bases not matched to a gene: 4. The CDR3 length is 14 residues. Germline V gives CDR1 LNHDA, CDR2 SQIVND (reference sequence). The CDR3 region is CASSMMTSPDTQYF. The CDR3 region has the DNA TGTGCCAGTAGTATGATGACTAGCCCAGATACGCAGTATTTT.